This T cell receptor beta chain originates from a study of OX40 agonist ivuxolimab in advanced cancers. On the study more broadly: Across the patients, intravenous ivuxolimab was delivered every 2 weeks at 0.01 to 10 mg/kg.

The CDR3 consists of 14 residues. CDR1 and CDR2 (germline): LNHDA, SQIVND (reference sequence). Trimming cost V 3 bases and J 5 bases, with 13 bases left between them. The data were produced by immunoSEQ multiplex PCR, yet TCRdb's version contains in-frame clones alone and is incomplete. The data hold fewer than 90,000 clones, with roughly nine tenths observed a single time. The specimen comprised CD4+ or CD8+ T cells sorted from blood, sampled in a trial of the OX40 agonist ivuxolimab. The sequence was obtained from an adult with an advanced solid tumor such as melanoma, head and neck, liver or kidney cancer. The chain couples TRBV19 to TRBJ1-1; tentatively, D is TRBD1 (6 bases). CDR3 nucleotides: TGTGCCAGTAGTATGCCACCAGGGGAAACTGAAGCTTTCTTT. Protein sequence: CASSMPPGETEAFF.